Listed below are T cell receptor beta chains from one sample, sequenced in a study of cytomegalovirus exposure and HLA in healthy donors. Sequencing used immunoSEQ multiplex PCR; TCRdb keeps in-frame clones, though not all of them. The table includes 70,000 to 80,000 clones, roughly 82% detected once. What was sequenced was PBMCs. Receptors were obtained from a man aged 18 to 30 in good health and CMV-seronegative. Each CDR3 is given with its conserved first and last residue. D genes are given only for firm matches. Size tells how often a clone was seen (once, few, many) or the class of an expanded clone, and some rows leave it out.

d_call: TRBD1
v_call: TRBV15
j_call: TRBJ2-3
clone_size: few
cdr3_aa: CATSRSGTGHTDTQYF
cdr3_nt: TGTGCCACCAGCAGATCCGGGACAGGCCACACAGATACGCAGTATTTT

d_call: -
v_call: TRBV5-1
j_call: TRBJ2-3
clone_size: -
cdr3_aa: CASSLARAQNTDTQYF
cdr3_nt: TGCGCCAGCAGCTTGGCCAGGGCGCAGAACACAGATACGCAGTATTTT

d_call: TRBD1
v_call: TRBV4-2
j_call: TRBJ1-6
clone_size: -
cdr3_aa: CASSQVTGDNSPLHF
cdr3_nt: TGTGCCAGCAGCCAAGTCACAGGGGATAATTCACCCCTCCACTTT

d_call: TRBD2
v_call: TRBV6-5
j_call: TRBJ2-3
clone_size: -
cdr3_aa: CASSGGSRDTDTQYF
cdr3_nt: TGTGCCAGCAGTGGCGGGAGTCGGGACACAGATACGCAGTATTTT

d_call: TRBD1
v_call: TRBV4-1
j_call: TRBJ1-1
clone_size: -
cdr3_aa: CASSRGTGGSTEAFF
cdr3_nt: TGCGCCAGCAGCAGAGGGACAGGGGGCTCGACTGAAGCTTTCTTT

d_call: -
v_call: TRBV19
j_call: TRBJ2-3
clone_size: -
cdr3_aa: CASEGAKGGQYF
cdr3_nt: TGTGCCAGTGAAGGGGCCAAAGGGGGGCAGTATTTT

d_call: -
v_call: TRBV5-1
j_call: TRBJ1-1
clone_size: -
cdr3_aa: CASSIGEVPNTEAFF
cdr3_nt: TGCGCCAGCAGCATCGGTGAGGTGCCGAACACTGAAGCTTTCTTT

d_call: TRBD2
v_call: TRBV5-4
j_call: TRBJ2-3
clone_size: -
cdr3_aa: CASSLASGRDTQYF
cdr3_nt: TGTGCCAGCAGCTTGGCAAGCGGGAGGGATACGCAGTATTTT

d_call: TRBD1
v_call: TRBV5-1
j_call: TRBJ1-2
clone_size: -
cdr3_aa: CASSLGFGTGGLGYTF
cdr3_nt: TGCGCCAGCAGCTTGGGTTTTGGGACAGGGGGTCTTGGCTACACCTTC

d_call: TRBD1
v_call: TRBV6-1
j_call: TRBJ2-7
clone_size: -
cdr3_aa: CASRAYGQGAYEQYF
cdr3_nt: TGTGCCAGCAGGGCATATGGGCAGGGGGCGTACGAGCAGTACTTC

d_call: TRBD2
v_call: TRBV7-8
j_call: TRBJ2-1
clone_size: -
cdr3_aa: CASSSSGGSYNEQFF
cdr3_nt: TGTGCCAGCAGCTCTAGCGGGGGCTCTTACAATGAGCAGTTCTTC

d_call: -
v_call: TRBV25-1
j_call: TRBJ2-2
clone_size: -
cdr3_aa: CASSEQFFTANTGELFF
cdr3_nt: TGTGCCAGCAGTGAACAATTCTTTACAGCGAACACCGGGGAGCTGTTTTTT

d_call: TRBD2
v_call: TRBV29-1
j_call: TRBJ2-3
clone_size: few
cdr3_aa: CSVGGAGTSYFDTQYF
cdr3_nt: TGCAGCGTTGGGGGCGCCGGGACTAGTTATTTCGATACGCAGTATTTT

d_call: -
v_call: TRBV29-1
j_call: TRBJ2-7
clone_size: -
cdr3_aa: CSVQGGYSYEQYF
cdr3_nt: TGCAGCGTACAGGGAGGGTACTCCTACGAGCAGTACTTC

d_call: TRBD1
v_call: TRBV7-2
j_call: TRBJ2-2
clone_size: -
cdr3_aa: CASSSTGVTGELFF
cdr3_nt: TGTGCCAGCAGCTCAACAGGGGTTACCGGGGAGCTGTTTTTT

d_call: TRBD1
v_call: TRBV2
j_call: TRBJ1-5
clone_size: once
cdr3_aa: CASRGDRAYSNQPQHF
cdr3_nt: TGTGCCAGCAGGGGAGACAGGGCTTATAGCAATCAGCCCCAGCATTTT

d_call: TRBD2
v_call: TRBV5-1
j_call: TRBJ2-5
clone_size: -
cdr3_aa: CASKDSGSKETQYF
cdr3_nt: TGCGCCAGCAAGGACAGCGGGAGCAAAGAGACCCAGTACTTC

d_call: TRBD1
v_call: TRBV11-2
j_call: TRBJ2-7
clone_size: -
cdr3_aa: CASSLAWTGSYVAYEQYF
cdr3_nt: TGTGCCAGCAGCTTAGCTTGGACAGGGTCATATGTGGCCTACGAGCAGTACTTC

d_call: TRBD2
v_call: TRBV6-5
j_call: TRBJ2-1
clone_size: few
cdr3_aa: CASRLAGAFTEQFF
cdr3_nt: TGTGCCAGCAGACTAGCGGGGGCCTTCACTGAGCAGTTCTTC

d_call: -
v_call: TRBV6-5
j_call: TRBJ2-2
clone_size: -
cdr3_aa: CASSYVRPGGELFF
cdr3_nt: TGTGCCAGCAGTTACGTTCGGCCGGGGGGGGAGCTGTTTTTT

d_call: -
v_call: TRBV9
j_call: TRBJ2-4
clone_size: -
cdr3_aa: CASSVGIVPGENIQYF
cdr3_nt: TGTGCCAGCAGCGTAGGTATAGTACCCGGGGAAAACATTCAGTACTTC

d_call: -
v_call: TRBV7-9
j_call: TRBJ2-3
clone_size: -
cdr3_aa: CASSLARGSTDTQYF
cdr3_nt: TGTGCCAGCAGCTTAGCCAGAGGGAGCACAGATACGCAGTATTTT

d_call: -
v_call: TRBV27
j_call: TRBJ2-7
clone_size: -
cdr3_aa: CASSLSKSYEQYF
cdr3_nt: TGTGCCAGCAGTTTATCGAAGAGCTACGAGCAGTACTTC

d_call: TRBD2
v_call: TRBV29-1
j_call: TRBJ2-7
clone_size: -
cdr3_aa: CSVEVGRAYEQYF
cdr3_nt: TGCAGCGTTGAAGTAGGGAGGGCCTACGAGCAGTACTTC

d_call: TRBD1
v_call: TRBV4-3
j_call: TRBJ2-7
clone_size: -
cdr3_aa: CASSSSSLVGTGDNEQYF
cdr3_nt: TGCGCCAGCAGCTCAAGCAGTCTAGTCGGGACAGGCGACAACGAGCAGTACTTC

d_call: TRBD1
v_call: TRBV29-1
j_call: TRBJ1-1
clone_size: -
cdr3_aa: CSVDRQGGTEAFF
cdr3_nt: TGCAGCGTGGACCGACAGGGAGGCACTGAAGCTTTCTTT

d_call: TRBD2
v_call: TRBV30
j_call: TRBJ2-1
clone_size: few
cdr3_aa: CAWRTSGNYNEQFF
cdr3_nt: TGTGCCTGGAGGACTAGCGGGAATTACAATGAGCAGTTCTTC

d_call: -
v_call: TRBV27
j_call: TRBJ2-7
clone_size: few
cdr3_aa: CASSLSQGVEQYF
cdr3_nt: TGTGCCAGCAGTTTATCGCAAGGGGTCGAGCAGTACTTC

d_call: TRBD2
v_call: TRBV6-1
j_call: TRBJ2-2
clone_size: -
cdr3_aa: CASINSPGGGELFF
cdr3_nt: TGTGCCAGCATAAACTCCCCGGGGGGCGGGGAGCTGTTTTTT

d_call: -
v_call: TRBV29-1
j_call: TRBJ1-5
clone_size: -
cdr3_aa: CSAGHSNQPQHF
cdr3_nt: TGCAGCGCGGGACACAGCAATCAGCCCCAGCATTTT

d_call: -
v_call: TRBV9
j_call: TRBJ2-2
clone_size: -
cdr3_aa: CASSVAPHTQGGELFF
cdr3_nt: TGTGCCAGCAGCGTAGCCCCCCACACCCAGGGCGGGGAGCTGTTTTTT

d_call: -
v_call: TRBV6-5
j_call: TRBJ2-7
clone_size: -
cdr3_aa: CASRMTGEGNEQYF
cdr3_nt: TGTGCCAGCAGAATGACAGGCGAAGGAAACGAGCAGTACTTC

d_call: TRBD1
v_call: TRBV27
j_call: TRBJ1-2
clone_size: -
cdr3_aa: CASSFTGTGYGYTF
cdr3_nt: TGTGCCAGCAGTTTTACCGGGACAGGGTATGGCTACACCTTC

d_call: -
v_call: TRBV7-2
j_call: TRBJ1-1
clone_size: -
cdr3_aa: CASSKNRVNTEAFF
cdr3_nt: TGTGCCAGCAGCAAAAACAGGGTAAACACTGAAGCTTTCTTT

d_call: -
v_call: TRBV5-1
j_call: TRBJ1-2
clone_size: -
cdr3_aa: CASSLRVNYGYTF
cdr3_nt: TGCGCCAGCAGCTTAAGAGTTAACTATGGCTACACCTTC

d_call: TRBD2
v_call: TRBV4-1
j_call: TRBJ2-3
clone_size: -
cdr3_aa: CASSQGPGLAGGFGSDTQYF
cdr3_nt: TGCGCCAGCAGCCAAGGGCCGGGACTAGCGGGAGGGTTCGGCTCAGATACGCAGTATTTT

d_call: -
v_call: TRBV30
j_call: TRBJ2-1
clone_size: once
cdr3_aa: CAWSVPTGSSYEQFF
cdr3_nt: TGTGCCTGGAGTGTCCCAACGGGGTCTAGCTATGAGCAGTTCTTC

d_call: -
v_call: TRBV9
j_call: TRBJ2-1
clone_size: -
cdr3_aa: CASSVDMAGPYNEQFF
cdr3_nt: TGTGCCAGCAGCGTAGATATGGCGGGCCCCTACAATGAGCAGTTCTTC

d_call: -
v_call: TRBV12-2
j_call: TRBJ2-7
clone_size: -
cdr3_aa: CASRLVNPGQKSSYEQYF
cdr3_nt: TGTGCAAGTCGCTTAGTAAACCCGGGACAGAAGAGCTCCTACGAGCAGTACTTC

d_call: TRBD1
v_call: TRBV5-4
j_call: TRBJ2-5
clone_size: -
cdr3_aa: CASSLEQGGGETQYF
cdr3_nt: TGTGCCAGCAGCTTGGAACAGGGGGGAGGAGAGACCCAGTACTTC

d_call: -
v_call: TRBV15
j_call: TRBJ2-7
clone_size: few
cdr3_aa: CATSRQREAYEQYF
cdr3_nt: TGTGCCACCAGCAGACAGAGAGAGGCCTACGAGCAGTACTTC

d_call: TRBD1
v_call: TRBV15
j_call: TRBJ2-5
clone_size: -
cdr3_aa: CATSRDRSRDRALQYF
cdr3_nt: TGTGCCACCAGCAGAGATAGGAGTCGGGACAGAGCCCTTCAGTACTTC

d_call: TRBD1
v_call: TRBV5-1
j_call: TRBJ2-1
clone_size: -
cdr3_aa: CASSLARQGGNEQFF
cdr3_nt: TGCGCCAGCAGCTTGGCCCGACAGGGCGGCAATGAGCAGTTCTTC

d_call: -
v_call: TRBV7-8
j_call: TRBJ2-5
clone_size: few
cdr3_aa: CASSFGRETQYF
cdr3_nt: TGTGCCAGCAGCTTTGGGCGCGAGACCCAGTACTTC

d_call: TRBD2
v_call: TRBV10-3
j_call: TRBJ2-5
clone_size: -
cdr3_aa: CAIGTSVQETQYF
cdr3_nt: TGTGCCATCGGGACTAGCGTTCAAGAGACCCAGTACTTC

d_call: -
v_call: TRBV28
j_call: TRBJ1-1
clone_size: once
cdr3_aa: CASSLYRGEAFF
cdr3_nt: TGTGCCAGCAGTTTATACCGGGGTGAAGCTTTCTTT

d_call: -
v_call: TRBV6-5
j_call: TRBJ2-2
clone_size: -
cdr3_aa: CASSYSSERELFF
cdr3_nt: TGTGCCAGCAGTTACTCTAGCGAAAGGGAGCTGTTTTTT

d_call: -
v_call: TRBV4-1
j_call: TRBJ1-2
clone_size: -
cdr3_aa: CASSDPGIIYGYTF
cdr3_nt: TGCGCCAGCTCCGACCCGGGGATAATATATGGCTACACCTTC

d_call: -
v_call: TRBV7-8
j_call: TRBJ1-5
clone_size: -
cdr3_aa: CASGGLGYQPQHF
cdr3_nt: TGTGCTTCGGGCGGGCTAGGGTATCAGCCCCAGCATTTT

d_call: TRBD1
v_call: TRBV7-9
j_call: TRBJ1-4
clone_size: -
cdr3_aa: CASSTDRGTNEKLFF
cdr3_nt: TGTGCCAGCAGCACAGACAGGGGAACTAATGAAAAACTGTTTTTT

d_call: -
v_call: TRBV11-3
j_call: TRBJ1-1
clone_size: -
cdr3_aa: CASSLGSDTAAFF
cdr3_nt: TGTGCCAGCAGCTTAGGGTCCGACACAGCCGCTTTCTTT